The 23 T cell receptor beta chains below all came from one sample that was sequenced in a study of blood T cell repertoires in COVID-19. The assay was immunoSEQ multiplex PCR, and TCRdb's table has in-frame clones only and misses some. The sample holds 150,000 to 200,000 clones, just under 90% seen once. The specimen was peripheral blood. These receptors came from a woman between 65 and 79 years old with COVID-19, enrolled during active disease.

The chain uses TRBV18 and TRBJ1-6, with D unclear. The CDR3 covers 16 residues. Germline V gene data show CDR1 as KGHSH and CDR2 as LQKENI. V dropped 10 bases and J dropped 0 bases, with 16 bases sitting between them. The CDR3 region has the DNA TGTGCCACCCGCCCCGGTGTTGGCTCCTATAATTCACCCCTCCACTTT. Amino acid sequence: CATRPGVGSYNSPLHF.

The J gene is TRBJ1-2, the V gene TRBV27; no clear D. The CDR3 totals 18 residues. Germline values: CDR1 MNHEY, CDR2 SMNVEV (reference sequence). Trimming took off 3 bases at V and 0 bases at J, with 20 bases between the two ends. The CDR3 here is CASSFRFGLTGTNYGYTF. CDR3 sequence (DNA): TGTGCCAGCAGTTTTCGATTCGGTCTAACGGGTACTAACTATGGCTACACCTTC.

The chain has TRBV23-1 and TRBJ1-4; TRBD1 might be the D (5 bases). TRBV23-1 is identified as an open reading frame with a role that is uncertain. V lost 7 bases and J lost 8, with 23 bases in between. CDR3 size: 16 residues. The CDR3, as DNA: TGCGCCAGCAACGACAGTGGGTCCCGGCTTTGGGAAAAACTGTTTTTT. It yields the protein CASNDSGSRLWEKLFF.

Here the CDR3 reads CASSRNGRDRGTDTQYF. DNA for the CDR3: TGTGCCAGCAGCCGGAATGGCCGGGACAGAGGCACAGATACGCAGTATTTT. The rearrangement links TRBV5-5 to TRBJ2-3, with TRBD1 identical over 7 bases. Germline V CDR1 and CDR2: SGHKS, YYEKEE (reference sequence). The CDR3 contains 17 residues. V dropped 4 bases and J dropped 1; count of bases not matched to a gene: 12.

The genes are TRBV6-5 and TRBJ1-1; TRBD1 agrees at 7 bases. This CDR3 has 16 amino acids. CDR1 is MNHEY, CDR2 SVGAGI, per germline. Trimming took 1 base from V and 4 from J; bases not matched to a gene: 9. The CDR3 region is CASSYLGGGLATEAFF. DNA of the CDR3: TGTGCCAGCAGTTACTTAGGGGGCGGACTAGCCACTGAAGCTTTCTTT.

The chain employs TRBV29-1 and TRBJ1-2; D is undetermined. The CDR3 spans 15 residues. The germline CDR1 and CDR2 sequences are SQVTM and ANQGSEA. V shed 2 bases and J shed 0 bases, with 13 bases lying between them. The CDR3 nucleotides read TGCAGCGTTGAACCCCATAGCCAGTCTAACTATGGCTACACCTTC. It specifies CSVEPHSQSNYGYTF.

This chain connects TRBV2 to TRBJ1-2, with TRBD1 identical over 8 bases. The CDR3 is made up of 13 amino acids. The germline V gene has CDR1 SNHLY and CDR2 FYNNEI. The J segment lost 8 bases and the V segment lost 2 bases, leaving 4 bases of the junction unmatched. CDR3: CASSERWTGGYTF. The CDR3 coding sequence is TGTGCCAGCAGTGAACGCTGGACAGGGGGCTACACCTTC.

This sequence joins TRBV13 and TRBJ2-7; 7 bases align to TRBD1. This CDR3 has 17 residues. Germline V gene lookup returns CDR1 PRHDT and CDR2 FYEKMQ (reference sequence). The trim removed 3 bases at V and 1 base at J, leaving 12 bases unmatched. The CDR3 nucleotides read TGTGCCAGCAGCTTTTCCAATGACAGGGCACCTTCCTACGAGCAGTACTTC. Its protein product is CASSFSNDRAPSYEQYF.

The chain joins TRBV5-1 to TRBJ1-5; a possible D gene is TRBD1 (6 bases). CDR1 and CDR2 from the germline V gene are SGHRS and YFSETQ. There are 15 residues in the CDR3. The V end was cut by 4 bases, the J end by 3 bases, with 14 bases between. The CDR3 nucleotides read TGCGCCAGCAGCCCTACAACAGGGTCCAATCAGCCCCAGCATTTT. Translated, it gives CASSPTTGSNQPQHF.

CDR3 protein: CASGVASRLYHGYTF. CDR3 coding DNA: TGTGCCAGCGGAGTGGCTAGCAGATTATATCATGGCTACACCTTC. The gene calls are TRBV6-5 and TRBJ1-2; D unresolved. Germline V gene lookup returns CDR1 MNHEY and CDR2 SVGAGI. The ends were cut back, 8 bases at V and 6 bases at J, with 22 bases in the middle. The length of the CDR3 is 15 residues.

This rearrangement joins TRBV18 to TRBJ1-5; a weak D match, TRBD1 (5 bases). The CDR3 is made up of 12 amino acids. The V and J ends lost 3 bases and 8 bases respectively, with 8 bases between them. The V gene's germline CDR1 is KGHSH and CDR2 LQKENI. The CDR3 DNA follows: TGTGCCAGCTCACCTCCGGGGGAGCCCCAGCATTTT. It specifies CASSPPGEPQHF.

The CDR3 nucleotides are TGTGCCATCAGTGAGTCGGCAGGAAAAGAGACCCAGTACTTC. Protein: CAISESAGKETQYF. The chain is built from TRBV10-3 and TRBJ2-5, with D hard to call. This CDR3 contains 14 residues. V lost 0 bases to trimming and J lost 3 bases, with 8 bases between them. CDR1 is ENHRY and CDR2 is SYGVKD in the germline V gene.

In DNA, the CDR3 is TGTGCCAGCAGCCGGACAGGAGACTATGGCTACACCTTC. The encoded protein is CASSRTGDYGYTF. V usage is TRBV5-4 and J usage is TRBJ1-2, with 7 bases identical to TRBD1. CDR3 length equals 13 residues. V dropped 4 bases and J dropped 3; count of bases not matched to a gene: 3. CDR1 SGHNT and CDR2 YYREEE come from the germline V gene (reference sequence).

V is TRBV5-6 and J is TRBJ2-7, with 8 bases matching TRBD2. Per the germline V gene, CDR1 is SGHDT and CDR2 is YYEEEE. The CDR3 has 14 amino acids. The junction had 7 bases not matched to a gene; V was cut back by 3 bases and J by 5 bases. CDR3 DNA sequence: TGTGCCAGCAGCTCGGGAGGGGGAACCGACGAGCAGTACTTC. Encoded protein: CASSSGGGTDEQYF.

The chain links TRBV27 to TRBJ1-2; a weak D match, TRBD1 (6 bases). V shed 2 bases and J shed 6 bases, with 10 bases lying between them. The CDR3 has 13 amino acids. Germline assignment: CDR1 MNHEY and CDR2 SMNVEV (reference sequence). CDR3 in DNA: TGTGCCAGCAGTTTACGAGAGGGGGATGGCTACACCTTC. This encodes CASSLREGDGYTF.

The chain employs TRBV19 and TRBJ1-6; 7 bases are a match to TRBD1. J gave up 6 bases and V 6 bases, and 8 bases lay outside the gene matches. The CDR3 covers 15 residues. CDR1 LNHDA and CDR2 SQIVND come from the germline V gene (reference sequence). The CDR3 DNA is TGTGCCAGTAGCACCGCGACAGGGTCTAATTCACCCCTCCACTTT. Protein: CASSTATGSNSPLHF. Full variable domain (rest looked up from reference TRBV19 and TRBJ1-6): DGGITQSPKYLFRKEGQNVTLSCEQNLNHDAMYWYRQDPGQGLRLIYYSQIVNDFQKGDIAEGYSVSREKKESFPLTVTSAQKNPTAFYLCASSTATGSNSPLHFGNGTRLTVT.

This clone was observed once. The chain couples TRBV30 to TRBJ2-7, with 9 nucleotides matching TRBD1. The CDR3 is 14 amino acids. Germline loops: CDR1 GTSNPN, CDR2 SVGIG (reference sequence). V dropped 4 bases and J dropped 6; count of bases not matched to a gene: 10. In DNA, the CDR3 is TGTGCCTGGACGGGACAGGGAGTAGGCGGCGAGCAGTACTTC. It specifies CAWTGQGVGGEQYF.

V and J are TRBV18 and TRBJ1-1; 7 nucleotides agree with TRBD1. Germline V gene sequence: CDR1 KGHSH, CDR2 LQKENI. The CDR3 is made up of 15 amino acids. With 2 bases clipped from V and 0 bases from J, the junction kept 3 bases outside the gene matches. Written as DNA, the CDR3 is TGTGCCAGCTCACCAAGGGGACAGTTGAACACTGAAGCTTTCTTT. Amino acids: CASSPRGQLNTEAFF.

The V and J genes are TRBV5-4 and TRBJ1-2, with D possibly matching TRBD1 (5 bases). The CDR3 is made up of 14 amino acids. Trimming left V 4 bases short and J 4 bases short, with 14 bases between. Germline loops: CDR1 SGHNT, CDR2 YYREEE (reference sequence). DNA of the CDR3: TGTGCCAGCAGCGGGGACTCCCAAGGCTATGGCTACACCTTC. Amino acids: CASSGDSQGYGYTF.

This chain connects TRBV9 to TRBJ1-1, with a tentative D call TRBD1 (6 bases). Trimming took 3 bases from V and 5 from J, leaving 11 bases between them. In germline, CDR1 is SGDLS, CDR2 YYNGEE. This CDR3 is built from 13 residues. The chain's CDR3 is CASSGGQWTEAFF. The DNA of the CDR3 is TGTGCCAGCAGCGGGGGACAATGGACTGAAGCTTTCTTT.

Written as DNA, the CDR3 is TGCGCCAGCAGCCAAGATATGGACAGGCGGTTTGACACCATATATTTT. Translation gives CASSQDMDRRFDTIYF. The chain joins TRBV4-1 to TRBJ1-3, with 7 nucleotides matching TRBD1. The length of the CDR3 is 16 residues. Germline values: CDR1 MGHRA, CDR2 YSYEKL. V gave up 0 bases and J gave up 8 bases; unmatched junction bases: 10.

The rearrangement joins TRBV7-2 to TRBJ2-7; TRBD1 matches at 9 bases. Trimming removed 6 bases from V and 5 bases from J; junction bases left unmatched: 5. There are 13 residues in the CDR3. The germline V gene has CDR1 SGHTA and CDR2 FQGNSA. CDR3 DNA: TGTGCCAGCAGTTCCGGGACAGGGAACGAGCAGTACTTC. It yields the protein CASSSGTGNEQYF.

The rearrangement joins TRBV28 to TRBJ1-6; TRBD1 agrees at 11 bases. CDR1 and CDR2 (germline): MDHEN, SYDVKM. V was pared by 7 bases and J by 9 bases, with 17 bases of the junction left unmatched. This CDR3 has 18 residues. CDR3 nucleotide sequence: TGTGCCAGCACCGCCCCGGACAGGGGGCACGGATTCCCTTCACCCCTCCACTTT. It yields the protein CASTAPDRGHGFPSPLHF.